This T cell receptor (beta chain) is drawn from a study of blood T cell repertoires in COVID-19. Study background: Donors in the United States, Italy and Spain gave samples during acute or convalescent COVID-19. PBMCs, B-cell-depleted T cells, or T cells were the source of the cDNA or gDNA that made up the material.

This CDR3 has 15 amino acids. Trimming shortened V by 0 bases and J by 1 base, and 10 bases separated the two germline ends. Germline V lookup: CDR1 SGHNT, CDR2 YYREEE (reference sequence). Methods used by the authors: Amplification with reference gene primers provided the estimates of nucleated cell counts. The protocol was immunoSEQ multiplex PCR, while the TCRdb copy is restricted to in-frame clones and leaves out a portion. V, J and clone size are taken as reported in that table, and D and trimming were inferred from the DNA itself. Of about 260,000 clones detected, 70% to 90% appear once; the ten largest clones hold about 5.2%. Enrolment of Seattle patients took place during active infection, and they were followed longitudinally.

The TCR was taken from a woman aged 55-69 years with COVID-19, enrolled during active disease. Material: peripheral blood. The genes are TRBV5-4 and TRBJ1-1; D possibly corresponds to TRBD1 (5 bases). DNA of the CDR3: TGTGCCAGCAGCTTGGTAGCAGGGCCGAACACTGAAGCTTTCTTT. This sequence encodes CASSLVAGPNTEAFF.